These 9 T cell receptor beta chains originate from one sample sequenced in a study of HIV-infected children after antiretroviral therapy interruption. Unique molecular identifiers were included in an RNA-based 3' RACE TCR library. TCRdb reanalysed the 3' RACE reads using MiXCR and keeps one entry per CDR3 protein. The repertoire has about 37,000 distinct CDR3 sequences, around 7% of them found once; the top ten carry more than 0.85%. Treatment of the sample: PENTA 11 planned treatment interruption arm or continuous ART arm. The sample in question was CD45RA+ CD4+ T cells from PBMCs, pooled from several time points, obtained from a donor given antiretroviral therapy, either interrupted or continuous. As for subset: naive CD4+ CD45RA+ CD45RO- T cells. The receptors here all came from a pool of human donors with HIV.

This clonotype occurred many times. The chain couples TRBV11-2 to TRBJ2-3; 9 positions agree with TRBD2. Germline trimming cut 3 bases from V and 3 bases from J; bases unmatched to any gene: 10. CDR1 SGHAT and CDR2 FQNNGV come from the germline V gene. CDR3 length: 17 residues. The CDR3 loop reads CASSFTRKLAGTDTQYF. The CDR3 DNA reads TGTGCCAGCAGCTTTACGAGAAAGCTAGCGGGGACAGATACGCAGTATTTT.

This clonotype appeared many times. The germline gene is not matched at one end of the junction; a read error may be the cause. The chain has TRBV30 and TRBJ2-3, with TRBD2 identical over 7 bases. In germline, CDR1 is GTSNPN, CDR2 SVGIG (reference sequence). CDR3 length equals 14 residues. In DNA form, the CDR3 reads TGTGCCTGGAGTCTATGGGGGGGTGCAGAAACGCTGTATTTT. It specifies CAWSLWGGAETLYF.

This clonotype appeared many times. The CDR3 nucleotides are TGTGCCAGCAGCCGTGACTATGCCGGGGAGCTGTTTTTT. As protein: CASSRDYAGELFF. The chain recombines TRBV7-2 with TRBJ2-2; tentative D call: TRBD2 (5 bases). Germline CDR1 SGHTA, CDR2 FQGNSA. V lost 5 bases to trimming and J lost 6 bases, with 10 bases between them. This CDR3 is built from 13 residues.

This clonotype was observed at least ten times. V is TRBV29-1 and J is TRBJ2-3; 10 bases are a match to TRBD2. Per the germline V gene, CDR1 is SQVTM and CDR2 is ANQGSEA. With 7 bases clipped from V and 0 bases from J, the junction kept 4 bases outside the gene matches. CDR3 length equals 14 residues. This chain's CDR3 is CSEATSGSTDTQYF. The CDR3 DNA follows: TGCAGCGAAGCGACTAGCGGGAGCACAGATACGCAGTATTTT.

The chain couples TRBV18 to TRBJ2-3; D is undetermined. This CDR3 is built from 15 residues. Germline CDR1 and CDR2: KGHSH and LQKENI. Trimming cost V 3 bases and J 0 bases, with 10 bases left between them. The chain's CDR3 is CASSPPIRSTDTQYF. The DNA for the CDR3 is TGTGCCAGCTCACCTCCGATCAGGAGCACAGATACGCAGTATTTT. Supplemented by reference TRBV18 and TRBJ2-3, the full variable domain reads NAGVMQNPRHLVRRRGQEARLRCSPMKGHSHVYWYRQLPEEGLKFMVYLQKENIIDESGMPKERFSAEFPKEGPSILRIQQVVRGDSAAYFCASSPPIRSTDTQYFGPGTRLTVL.

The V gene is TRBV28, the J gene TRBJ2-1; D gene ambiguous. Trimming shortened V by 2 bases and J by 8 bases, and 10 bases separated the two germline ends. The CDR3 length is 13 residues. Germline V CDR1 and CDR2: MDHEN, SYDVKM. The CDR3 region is CASSLLGSHEQFF. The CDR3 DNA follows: TGTGCCAGCAGTTTACTTGGCAGCCATGAGCAGTTCTTC.

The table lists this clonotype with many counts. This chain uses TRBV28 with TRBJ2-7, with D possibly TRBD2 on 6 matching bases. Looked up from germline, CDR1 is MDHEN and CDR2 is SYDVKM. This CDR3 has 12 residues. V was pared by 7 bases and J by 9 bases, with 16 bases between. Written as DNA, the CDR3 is TGTGCCAGCACCGTCCGGGGGAACGCGCAGTACTTC. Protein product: CASTVRGNAQYF.

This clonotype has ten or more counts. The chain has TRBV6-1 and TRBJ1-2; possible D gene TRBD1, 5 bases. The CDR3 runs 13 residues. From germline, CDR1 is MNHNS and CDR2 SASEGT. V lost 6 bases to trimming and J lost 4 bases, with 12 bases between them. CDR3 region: CASRAGNFYGYTF. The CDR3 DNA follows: TGTGCCAGCAGGGCAGGGAACTTCTATGGCTACACCTTC.

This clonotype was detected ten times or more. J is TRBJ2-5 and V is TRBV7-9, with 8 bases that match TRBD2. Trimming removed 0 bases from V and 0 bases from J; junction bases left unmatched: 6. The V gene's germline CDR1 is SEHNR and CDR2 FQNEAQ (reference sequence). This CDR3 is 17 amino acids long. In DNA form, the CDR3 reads TGTGCCAGCAGCTTAGCGGGGCCTAGCGGGTACCAAGAGACCCAGTACTTC. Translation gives CASSLAGPSGYQETQYF.